Shown below are 18 T cell receptor beta chains from a single sample sequenced in a study of blood T cell repertoires in COVID-19. Assay used: immunoSEQ multiplex PCR; TCRdb lists only in-frame clones, some missing. Of 230,000 or so clones listed, more than 70% are singletons. What was sequenced was peripheral blood. Source of these receptors: a man aged 35 to 55 with active or convalescent COVID-19.

The rearrangement joins TRBV11-2 to TRBJ1-3, with TRBD1 as a possible D gene (6 bases). Trimming cost V 5 bases and J 0 bases, with 20 bases left between them. CDR3 length: 18 amino acids. Per the germline V gene, CDR1 is SGHAT and CDR2 is FQNNGV. The CDR3: CASSHDRRTLRSGNTIYF. CDR3 bases: TGTGCCAGCAGCCACGACAGGAGGACCCTGCGCTCTGGAAACACCATATATTTT.

This chain links TRBV6-6 with TRBJ2-7; D gene unclear. In germline, CDR1 is MNHNY, CDR2 SVGAGI (reference sequence). The CDR3 is made up of 15 amino acids. V lost 5 bases and J 7 bases, leaving 21 bases between the germline ends. In DNA, the CDR3 is TGTGCCAGCAGTCGCCCGCATTTTGACTCTGGGGAGCAGTACTTC. Residues: CASSRPHFDSGEQYF.

The chain uses TRBV19 and TRBJ1-3; D is uncertain. Germline V lookup: CDR1 LNHDA, CDR2 SQIVND (reference sequence). Trimming removed 5 bases at V and 2 bases at J, with 10 bases between. CDR3 length: 14 residues. The CDR3 DNA reads TGTGCCAGTAGTGTCGGGTCACCTGGAAACACCATATATTTT. Translated, it gives CASSVGSPGNTIYF. The full variable domain, completed using reference TRBV19 and TRBJ1-3, is DGGITQSPKYLFRKEGQNVTLSCEQNLNHDAMYWYRQDPGQGLRLIYYSQIVNDFQKGDIAEGYSVSREKKESFPLTVTSAQKNPTAFYLCASSVGSPGNTIYFGEGSWLTVV.

The rearrangement joins TRBV18 to TRBJ1-1, with TRBD1 matching 9 bases. Per the germline V gene, CDR1 is KGHSH and CDR2 is LQKENI. The CDR3 is 17 residues long. V was clipped by 1 base and J by 1 base; unmatched bases: 7. CDR3 bases: TGTGCCAGCTCACCACGTCCCGGGACAGGGACGAACACTGAAGCTTTCTTT. Amino acid sequence: CASSPRPGTGTNTEAFF.

The chain links TRBV19 to TRBJ2-7, with 12 bases aligning to TRBD2. V shed 5 bases and J 0 bases; nucleotides not matched to a gene: 8. Germline V gives CDR1 LNHDA, CDR2 SQIVND (reference sequence). The CDR3 contains 17 residues. The CDR3 sequence is CASSVGLAGMGSYEQYF. The CDR3 coding sequence is TGTGCCAGTAGTGTTGGACTAGCGGGAATGGGCTCCTACGAGCAGTACTTC.

CDR3 in amino acids: CASSLSTTTNTEAFF. CDR3 nucleotide sequence: TGCGCCAGCAGCTTATCAACAACAACGAACACTGAAGCTTTCTTT. This rearrangement joins TRBV5-1 to TRBJ1-1; D is ambiguous. The V gene lost 2 bases and the J gene lost 1 base, with 12 bases spanning the gap. Germline CDR1 reads SGHRS; CDR2 reads YFSETQ. This CDR3 is 15 amino acids long.

J is TRBJ2-5 and V is TRBV6-6; 14 nucleotides agree with TRBD2. This CDR3 has 18 residues. Germline V CDR1 and CDR2: MNHNY, SVGAGI (reference sequence). The V gene end was trimmed by 5 bases and the J gene end by 1 base; junction bases not matched to a gene: 9. This chain's CDR3 is CASSPPTGTSGSQETQYF. The CDR3 DNA reads as TGTGCCAGCAGTCCACCTACCGGGACTAGCGGGAGCCAAGAGACCCAGTACTTC.

This clone occurred once. The V gene is TRBV5-1, the J gene TRBJ2-1; possible D gene TRBD1, 6 bases. The CDR3 is made up of 16 amino acids. The V and J ends lost 4 bases and 2 bases respectively, with 16 bases between them. From germline, CDR1 is SGHRS and CDR2 YFSETQ. This CDR3 is CASSPGESLAYNEQFF. The CDR3 region has the DNA TGCGCCAGCAGCCCAGGGGAGAGTTTGGCCTACAATGAGCAGTTCTTC. Full variable domain (rest looked up from reference TRBV5-1 and TRBJ2-1): KAGVTQTPRYLIKTRGQQVTLSCSPISGHRSVSWYQQTPGQGLQFLFEYFSETQRNKGNFPGRFSGRQFSNSRSEMNVSTLELGDSALYLCASSPGESLAYNEQFFGPGTRLTVL.

V usage is TRBV10-2 and J usage is TRBJ2-7; 7 bases are a match to TRBD1. Germline V gene lookup returns CDR1 WSHSY and CDR2 SAAADI. The length of the CDR3 is 14 residues. V lost 4 bases to trimming and J lost 6 bases; unmatched junction nucleotides: 9. The CDR3 loop reads CASSGTGTVVEQYF. CDR3 sequence (DNA): TGCGCCAGCAGTGGAACCGGGACAGTCGTCGAGCAGTACTTC.

V and J are TRBV11-3 and TRBJ1-1; the D gene is possibly TRBD1 (6 bases). Trimming shortened V by 5 bases and J by 1 base, and 11 bases separated the two germline ends. Germline CDR1 SGHNT, CDR2 YENEEA. This CDR3 contains 14 residues. The CDR3 nucleotides are TGTGCCAGCAGCCAAATGACAGGGAACACTGAAGCTTTCTTT. Its protein product is CASSQMTGNTEAFF.

The chain combines TRBV29-1 with TRBJ1-5; no reliable D call. CDR3 length: 12 amino acids. Between the trimmed V and J ends, which lost 7 bases and 0 bases, there was a span of 7 bases. Germline CDR1 and CDR2: SQVTM and ANQGSEA. The CDR3 sequence: CSARNSNQPQHF. For the CDR3, the DNA is TGCAGCGCCAGGAATAGCAATCAGCCCCAGCATTTT.

This clone was counted between two and nine times. The chain joins TRBV7-2 to TRBJ2-7, with TRBD2 identical over 8 bases. Losses at the gene ends were 2 bases for V and 2 bases for J; bases not matched to a gene: 5. The length of the CDR3 is 15 residues. CDR1 and CDR2 from the germline V gene are SGHTA and FQGNSA. The CDR3 nucleotides are TGTGCCAGCAGCTTAACAGCGGGGGTAACCTACGAGCAGTACTTC. Protein product: CASSLTAGVTYEQYF.

The chain uses TRBV10-1 and TRBJ2-5; D uncertain. Between the trimmed V and J ends, which lost 4 bases and 4 bases, there was a span of 7 bases. There are 12 residues in the CDR3. Per the germline V gene, CDR1 is WNHNN and CDR2 is SYGVQD (reference sequence). The CDR3 sequence is CASSATRETQYF. DNA for the CDR3: TGCGCCAGCAGTGCGACTCGAGAGACCCAGTACTTC.

The genes are TRBV29-1 and TRBJ2-7; 7 bases line up with TRBD2. Germline V CDR1 and CDR2: SQVTM, ANQGSEA. V lost 7 bases to trimming and J lost 2 bases; unmatched junction nucleotides: 14. The length of the CDR3 is 15 residues. This CDR3 is CSAAVASGTTYEQYF. As DNA, the CDR3 is TGCAGCGCTGCCGTAGCTAGCGGCACTACCTACGAGCAGTACTTC.

This chain connects TRBV5-6 to TRBJ1-2, with D tentatively TRBD1 (6 bases). Between the trimmed V and J ends, which lost 4 bases and 4 bases, there was a span of 20 bases. Per germline, CDR1 SGHDT and CDR2 YYEEEE. The CDR3 consists of 16 residues. CDR3 DNA: TGTGCCAGCAGCCGAAAAGATCCAGGGGAGCCCTATGGCTACACCTTC. Protein: CASSRKDPGEPYGYTF.

The chain links TRBV19 to TRBJ2-7; possibly TRBD1 for D (5 bases). CDR1 is LNHDA and CDR2 is SQIVND in the germline V gene (reference sequence). The CDR3 is made up of 13 amino acids. The V gene lost 1 base and the J gene lost 4 bases, with 8 bases spanning the gap. CDR3 bases: TGTGCCAGTAGTATAGGGAAGGGGTACGAGCAGTACTTC. Protein product: CASSIGKGYEQYF. The complete variable domain, with remaining parts taken from reference TRBV19 and TRBJ2-7, reads DGGITQSPKYLFRKEGQNVTLSCEQNLNHDAMYWYRQDPGQGLRLIYYSQIVNDFQKGDIAEGYSVSREKKESFPLTVTSAQKNPTAFYLCASSIGKGYEQYFGPGTRLTVT.

This chain connects TRBV19 to TRBJ1-2, with D possibly TRBD1 on 6 matching bases. Trimming left V 5 bases short and J 8 bases short, with 12 bases between. Germline CDR1 and CDR2: LNHDA and SQIVND (reference sequence). The CDR3 loop spans 12 amino acids. Here the CDR3 reads CASSSSDRGYTF. DNA for the CDR3: TGTGCCAGTAGTTCTTCAGACAGGGGCTACACCTTC.

This CDR3 reads CASSFGQGAGETQYF. As DNA, the CDR3 is TGCGCCAGCAGCTTTGGTCAGGGGGCAGGGGAGACCCAGTACTTC. The V and J genes are TRBV5-1 and TRBJ2-5; 8 bases agree with TRBD1. Germline V gives CDR1 SGHRS, CDR2 YFSETQ. The junction had 8 bases not matched to a gene; V was cut back by 2 bases and J by 5 bases. CDR3 length equals 15 residues.